Each of the 9 T cell receptor beta chains below was sequenced from the same sample in a study of blood T cell repertoires in COVID-19. The table came from immunoSEQ multiplex PCR; TCRdb's copy has only in-frame clones and leaves some out. The sample lists fewer than 70,000 clones, about nine tenths occurring once. The sample comprised peripheral blood. The receptor set was obtained from a man aged 50 to 59 with active COVID-19.

The sample holds a few counts of this clone. The chain carries TRBV7-2 and TRBJ2-3; TRBD2 aligns across 8 bases. The V and J ends lost 2 bases and 4 bases, in that order; junction bases with no gene match: 5. Germline CDR1 SGHTA, CDR2 FQGNSA. The CDR3 runs 15 residues. The CDR3 protein is CASSLWRGVADTQYF. CDR3 sequence (DNA): TGTGCCAGCAGCTTATGGCGGGGGGTCGCAGATACGCAGTATTTT.

This clone was seen more than once but under ten times. The rearrangement joins TRBV15 to TRBJ2-7, with 8 bases fitting TRBD1. The CDR3 covers 13 residues. Germline-derived CDR1 and CDR2 are LNHNV and YYDKDF (reference sequence). V lost 5 bases and J lost 6; bases outside the gene matches: 6. The CDR3, as DNA: TGTGCCACCAGCGGAGGACAGGGTCCCGAGCAGTACTTC. Translating it yields CATSGGQGPEQYF.

This chain connects TRBV28 to TRBJ2-2; 9 bases are shared with TRBD1. Per germline, CDR1 MDHEN and CDR2 SYDVKM. V lost 6 bases and J lost 6; bases outside the gene matches: 8. The CDR3 sequence is 15 residues long. Here the CDR3 DNA reads TGTGCCAGCAGCAGGGACAGGGTAGGATCCGGGGAGCTGTTTTTT. It translates to CASSRDRVGSGELFF.

The chain joins TRBV4-3 to TRBJ2-3; D may be TRBD1 (6 bases). Per germline, CDR1 LGHNA and CDR2 YSLEER. The CDR3 extends over 16 amino acids. The V gene lost 0 bases and the J gene lost 4 bases, with 14 bases spanning the gap. CDR3 DNA sequence: TGCGCCAGCAGCCAAGAAGGCCAGGGGCACTCAGATACGCAGTATTTT. It encodes CASSQEGQGHSDTQYF.

The chain joins TRBV12-3 or TRBV12-4 to TRBJ2-1; D is possibly TRBD1 (6 bases). The CDR3 has 13 residues. V shed 7 bases and J shed 6 bases, with 13 bases lying between them. The DNA of the CDR3 is TGTGCCAGCACTCCAGGACAGTCCAATGAGCAGTTCTTC. This gives the protein CASTPGQSNEQFF.

The table lists this clone with a count of one. The chain is built from TRBV30 and TRBJ2-7; 9 bases match TRBD1. Germline V gives CDR1 GTSNPN, CDR2 SVGIG (reference sequence). The J segment lost 7 bases and the V segment lost 4 bases, leaving 11 bases of the junction unmatched. This CDR3 has 14 residues. DNA for the CDR3: TGTGCCTGGAAAAAGGGGACAGGGCGACTTGAGCAGTACTTC. It yields the protein CAWKKGTGRLEQYF.

V is TRBV10-1 and J is TRBJ2-5; 10 bases fit TRBD1. In germline, CDR1 is WNHNN, CDR2 SYGVQD (reference sequence). The CDR3 spans 14 residues. V gave up 6 bases and J gave up 6 bases; unmatched junction bases: 7. In DNA, the CDR3 is TGCGCCAGCAGACGGGACAGGGGAGTAAAGACCCAGTACTTC. Its protein product is CASRRDRGVKTQYF.

The chain joins TRBV29-1 to TRBJ2-1; the D gene is possibly TRBD1 (5 bases). Germline V gene sequence: CDR1 SQVTM, CDR2 ANQGSEA. V lost 0 bases and J 10 bases, leaving 10 bases between the germline ends. The CDR3 loop spans 12 amino acids. CDR3 region: CSVEEGQGEQFF. CDR3 sequence (DNA): TGCAGCGTTGAAGAAGGGCAGGGAGAGCAGTTCTTC.

In this sample, this clone turned up once. The V and J genes are TRBV9 and TRBJ2-1; 8 nucleotides match TRBD2. CDR3 length: 15 residues. Germline assignment: CDR1 SGDLS and CDR2 YYNGEE. With 3 bases clipped from V and 0 bases from J, the junction kept 2 bases outside the gene matches. The CDR3 reads CASSDAGGSYNEQFF. The CDR3 nucleotides read TGTGCCAGCAGCGACGCGGGAGGCTCCTACAATGAGCAGTTCTTC.